The sequence of this TCR beta chain was determined in a study of siplizumab effects on memory and regulatory T cells. This CDR3 is built from 15 residues. CDR1 is SGHTA, CDR2 FQGNSA, per germline. The germline V and J ends were trimmed by 1 base and 2 bases, with 9 bases remaining between them. Notes on the study in general: Under siplizumab, an average roughly 70% of mappable alloreactive CD4+ clones were Treg-derived, compared with under 35% in controls.

Worth noting for this clone: The antigen is unknown.

Per-sample assaying covered 80,000 to 100,000 TCR templates. The data were produced by immunoSEQ multiplex PCR, yet TCRdb's version contains in-frame clones alone and is incomplete. Of about 100,000 clones in the sample, more than 85% were seen once. V and J are TRBV7-2 and TRBJ1-3; TRBD1 might be the D (5 bases). The TCR comes from a human donor in good health. Some clones in this sample may be carry-over from other donors' samples. Specimen: CD4+ T cells sorted from blood. The CDR3 spells CASSLVPDTGNTIYF. The CDR3 DNA reads TGTGCCAGCAGCTTAGTACCGGACACTGGAAACACCATATATTTT.